This entry concerns a single T cell receptor beta chain. These data are taken from a study of cytomegalovirus exposure and HLA in healthy donors. The protocol was immunoSEQ multiplex PCR, while the TCRdb copy is restricted to in-frame clones and leaves out a portion. This sample has some 120,000 clones; about 94% occur once, and the top ten carry under 1.5%. The V end was cut by 11 bases, the J end by 10 bases, with 12 bases between. The length of the CDR3 is 10 residues. Germline CDR1 and CDR2: SNHLY and FYNNEI. Sequenced: PBMCs. The receptor was isolated from a woman in her late teens or twenties in good health and CMV-seronegative. J is TRBJ1-3 and V is TRBV2; possible D gene TRBD1, 5 bases. The CDR3 is CAGGGTTIYF. CDR3 nucleotides: TGTGCCGGGGGGGGAACTACCATATATTTT.